This T cell receptor beta chain was found in a study of shared T cell receptors in the human thymus. Germline V gene lookup returns CDR1 MNHNS and CDR2 SASEGT. The CDR3 extends over 13 amino acids. V dropped 6 bases and J dropped 4 bases, with 10 bases sitting between them. The method was immunoSEQ multiplex PCR; TCRdb's version includes in-frame clones alone and lacks a portion of them. The table records 500,000 to 750,000 clones, around 87% of them present only once. The data also belong to a second study, concerning human thymus T cells. That study adds: Thymus specimens were resections from corrective heart surgery.

V and J are TRBV6-1 and TRBJ2-1; no clear D. Sequences were obtained from thymocytes. The origin of this receptor is a boy under two years old with a congenital heart defect. CDR3 in amino acids: CASRGRNYNEQFF. The CDR3 DNA reads as TGTGCCAGCAGGGGCAGGAATTACAATGAGCAGTTCTTC.